Following are 18 T cell receptor beta chains from one sample sequenced in a study of T cells after yellow fever vaccination (dated by TCRdb to between 2018 and 2021). Library construction relied on 5' RACE. Sequencing was carried out with an Illumina NovaSeq 6000. Using fastp trimming at Q25 and MiXCR clonotype assembly, TCRdb reanalyzed the public sequencing data and kept in-frame beta chains. Entries are consolidated by CDR3 protein sequence, retaining the most common genes and DNA. This sample gives 150,000 to 200,000 distinct CDR3 sequences in total; roughly 11% of them show up just once. Of the sample, 35% to 40% falls within the top ten clones. The treatment or condition label here, explained by the study, means: live attenuated yellow fever vaccine strain. This specimen consisted of CD8+ T cells sorted from PBMCs, obtained 15 days after the yellow fever booster vaccination. The receptors were gathered from a man aged 18-30 years who received the YFV17D yellow fever vaccine.

This clonotype was picked up a small number of times. The chain links TRBV5-1 to TRBJ1-2, with 9 bases aligning to TRBD1. The CDR3 totals 15 residues. Trimming took 2 bases from V and 2 from J; bases not matched to a gene: 4. CDR1 and CDR2 (germline): SGHRS, YFSETQ. CDR3 sequence: CASSLTGGGNYGYTF. The CDR3 DNA reads TGCGCCAGCAGCTTAACAGGGGGCGGAAACTATGGCTACACCTTC.

In this sample, this clonotype turned up a few times. The genes are TRBV15 and TRBJ1-5, with 8 bases lining up with TRBD1. Germline V CDR1 and CDR2: LNHNV, YYDKDF (reference sequence). The CDR3 is 15 residues long. V was pared by 1 base and J by 6 bases, with 5 bases of the junction left unmatched. CDR3 loop: CATSRARTGTQPQHF. The CDR3 nucleotides are TGTGCCACCAGCAGAGCTAGGACAGGGACTCAGCCCCAGCATTTT. Filled out from reference TRBV15 and TRBJ1-5, the complete variable domain reads DAMVIQNPRYQVTQFGKPVTLSCSQTLNHNVMYWYQQKSSQAPKLLFHYYDKDFNNEADTPDNFQSRRPNTSFCFLDIRSPGLGDTAMYLCATSRARTGTQPQHFGDGTRLSIL.

The chain recombines TRBV27 with TRBJ1-6; 9 bases fit TRBD1. The CDR3 spans 14 residues. The V gene end was trimmed by 5 bases and the J gene end by 10 bases; junction bases not matched to a gene: 6. The germline CDR1 and CDR2 sequences are MNHEY and SMNVEV (reference sequence). The CDR3 reads CASSHTGGDSPLHF. The CDR3, as DNA: TGTGCCAGCAGTCACACAGGGGGCGACTCACCCCTCCACTTT.

The gene calls are TRBV5-1 and TRBJ2-4, with 10 bases lining up with TRBD1. The trim removed 2 bases at V and 8 bases at J, leaving 4 bases unmatched. CDR1 SGHRS and CDR2 YFSETQ come from the germline V gene. The CDR3 runs 14 residues. CDR3 coding DNA: TGCGCCAGCAGCTTAGGGACAGGGGACGACATTCAGTACTTC. This codes for CASSLGTGDDIQYF.

This chain links TRBV27 with TRBJ1-2, with 7 nucleotides matching TRBD1. V gave up 2 bases and J gave up 8 bases; unmatched junction bases: 14. The CDR3 runs to 16 residues. The V gene's germline CDR1 is MNHEY and CDR2 SMNVEV (reference sequence). Here the CDR3 reads CASSLQQGPSLGGYTF. The CDR3 coding sequence is TGTGCCAGCAGTTTACAACAGGGGCCCTCTTTGGGGGGCTACACCTTC.

The chain carries TRBV6-5 and TRBJ1-6; 7 nucleotides align to TRBD1. Looked up from germline, CDR1 is MNHEY and CDR2 is SVGAGI. V lost 8 bases, J lost 10 bases, and 14 bases stayed unmatched. This CDR3 has 15 residues. The CDR3 is CASGGKTGRRSPLHF. The CDR3, as DNA: TGTGCCAGCGGAGGAAAGACAGGGAGAAGATCACCCCTCCACTTT.

The table lists this clonotype with a few counts. This rearrangement joins TRBV5-1 to TRBJ1-5; possibly TRBD1 for D (5 bases). Deletions cut 4 bases from V and 5 bases from J, with 13 bases between. CDR1 is SGHRS and CDR2 is YFSETQ in the germline V gene. CDR3 length: 14 amino acids. The CDR3 here is CASSPGARDQPQHF. Written as DNA, the CDR3 is TGCGCCAGCAGCCCCGGGGCCCGTGATCAGCCCCAGCATTTT.

V usage is TRBV6-1 and J usage is TRBJ1-1, with 10 positions matching TRBD1. There are 15 residues in the CDR3. V was pared by 5 bases and J by 4 bases, with 7 bases of the junction left unmatched. Germline CDR1 and CDR2: MNHNS and SASEGT. CDR3 DNA sequence: TGTGCCAGCAGTTCTAATTGGGACAGGGGCACTGAAGCTTTCTTT. It yields the protein CASSSNWDRGTEAFF.

CDR3 amino acids: CATSSRQAGREQYF. The CDR3 DNA reads as TGTGCCACCAGCAGCAGACAGGCGGGTCGGGAGCAGTACTTC. The genes are TRBV15 and TRBJ2-7; a possible D gene is TRBD1 (6 bases). The CDR3 length is 14 residues. Per germline, CDR1 LNHNV and CDR2 YYDKDF (reference sequence). V was trimmed by 3 bases and J by 7 bases, leaving 16 bases between them.

This clonotype showed up just a few times. The genes are TRBV7-2 and TRBJ2-3; 10 bases align to TRBD2. The CDR3 consists of 17 residues. With V trimmed by 0 bases and J by 4 bases, 7 bases remained unmatched. Per the germline V gene, CDR1 is SGHTA and CDR2 is FQGNSA. CDR3 region: CASSLAASGGLSDTQYF. The CDR3 DNA reads as TGTGCCAGCAGCTTAGCTGCTAGCGGGGGACTCTCAGATACGCAGTATTTT. The full variable domain, with the rest looked up from reference TRBV7-2 and TRBJ2-3, is GAGVSQSPSNKVTEKGKDVELRCDPISGHTALYWYRQSLGQGLEFLIYFQGNSAPDKSGLPSDRFSAERTGGSVSTLTIQRTQQEDSAVYLCASSLAASGGLSDTQYFGPGTRLTVL.

This clonotype has more than one count but fewer than ten. The chain combines TRBV20-1 with TRBJ2-1; D remains unclear. Trimming stripped 3 bases from V and 1 base from J, with 13 bases between. Germline V gene data show CDR1 as DFQATT and CDR2 as SNEGSKA (reference sequence). There are 15 residues in the CDR3. In nucleotides, the CDR3 is TGCAGTGCTAGGAGCCTGGCCGTATCCTACAATGAGCAGTTCTTC. It codes for CSARSLAVSYNEQFF.

This clonotype turned up a few times. The chain joins TRBV27 to TRBJ2-3, with 7 bases matching TRBD2. The V gene end was trimmed by 7 bases and the J gene end by 1 base; junction bases not matched to a gene: 5. The germline V gene encodes CDR1 MNHEY and CDR2 SMNVEV (reference sequence). The CDR3 contains 14 residues. CDR3 sequence: CASTRRGGTDTQYF. CDR3 bases: TGTGCCAGCACGCGACGGGGGGGCACAGATACGCAGTATTTT.

The genes are TRBV7-9 and TRBJ1-1; TRBD1 matches 7 bases. The CDR3 is 18 residues long. The germline CDR1 and CDR2 sequences are SEHNR and FQNEAQ (reference sequence). The V segment lost 3 bases and the J segment 5 bases; nucleotides outside the gene matches: 18. CDR3 protein: CASSLRVSSHRGGTEAFF. In DNA, the CDR3 is TGTGCCAGCAGCTTGAGGGTTTCTTCCCACAGGGGTGGGACTGAAGCTTTCTTT.

This sequence joins TRBV4-2 and TRBJ2-6, with D possibly TRBD1 on 6 matching bases. The germline CDR1 and CDR2 sequences are LGHNA and YNFKEQ. The CDR3 sequence is 18 residues long. The ends were cut back, 4 bases at V and 0 bases at J, with 16 bases in the middle. The CDR3 sequence is CASSRRRTVYSGANVLTF. CDR3 bases: TGTGCCAGCAGCCGAAGGAGGACAGTTTACTCTGGGGCCAACGTCCTGACTTTC.

The rearrangement uses TRBV11-2 and TRBJ2-5, with D perhaps given as TRBD1 or TRBD2 (6 bases each). The CDR3 sequence is 15 residues long. V lost 5 bases, J lost 0 bases, and 13 bases lay in between. Germline values: CDR1 SGHAT, CDR2 FQNNGV. The DNA of the CDR3 is TGTGCCAGCAGCCCTAGGGGGAGGTACCAAGAGACCCAGTACTTC. It specifies CASSPRGRYQETQYF.

V usage is TRBV4-3 and J usage is TRBJ1-4; D ambiguous. CDR1 is LGHNA, CDR2 YSLEER, per germline. The CDR3 consists of 14 residues. V was trimmed by 2 bases and J by 5 bases, leaving 9 bases between them. CDR3 coding DNA: TGCGCCAGCAGCCAATACAGATTGAATGAAAAACTGTTTTTT. Its translation is CASSQYRLNEKLFF.

The chain employs TRBV13 and TRBJ2-5, with D unresolved. Between the trimmed V and J ends, which lost 5 bases and 0 bases, there was a span of 16 bases. Germline lookup yields CDR1 PRHDT and CDR2 FYEKMQ (reference sequence). This CDR3 comprises 16 residues. As DNA, the CDR3 is TGTGCCAGCAGCCTATCGACACGAAACGACCAAGAGACCCAGTACTTC. This gives the protein CASSLSTRNDQETQYF. The full variable domain, rest sourced from reference TRBV13 and TRBJ2-5, is AAGVIQSPRHLIKEKRETATLKCYPIPRHDTVYWYQQGPGQDPQFLISFYEKMQSDKGSIPDRFSAQQFSDYHSELNMSSLELGDSALYFCASSLSTRNDQETQYFGPGTRLLVL.

This clonotype has at least ten counts. The chain has TRBV9 and TRBJ1-4; the D gene is possibly TRBD1 (6 bases). Trimming pared 2 bases from V and 7 bases from J, leaving 12 bases between. CDR3 length: 14 amino acids. Germline CDR1 SGDLS, CDR2 YYNGEE. The CDR3 here is CASSVSGGGEKLFF. CDR3 DNA sequence: TGTGCCAGCAGCGTTTCCGGGGGCGGTGAAAAACTGTTTTTT.